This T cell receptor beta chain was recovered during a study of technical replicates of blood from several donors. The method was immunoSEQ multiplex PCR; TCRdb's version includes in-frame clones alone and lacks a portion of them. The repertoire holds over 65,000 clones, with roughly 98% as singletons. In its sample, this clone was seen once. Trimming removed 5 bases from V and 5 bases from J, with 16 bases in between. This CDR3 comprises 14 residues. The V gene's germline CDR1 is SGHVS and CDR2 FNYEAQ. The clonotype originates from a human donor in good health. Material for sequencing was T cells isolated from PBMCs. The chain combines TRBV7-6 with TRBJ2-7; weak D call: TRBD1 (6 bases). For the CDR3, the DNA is TGTGCCAGCAGCCCCCGACAGGCCCAGAACGAGCAGTACTTC. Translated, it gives CASSPRQAQNEQYF.